The 17 T cell receptor beta chains presented below share a single source sample, sequenced in a study of blood T cells in healthy people across ages. The authors ran a second PCR of roughly 6 to 12 cycles using a sample-barcoded 5' primer and a J-beta primer mix. TCRdb re-called the 5' RACE reads with MiXCR, one entry per CDR3 protein. The sample lists 1.5 million to 2 million distinct CDR3 sequences; approximately 39% were seen once. The sample comprised blood. Receptors originate from a human donor in good health.

Only a few counts were recorded for this clonotype. The chain joins TRBV7-9 to TRBJ1-2; 8 bases line up with TRBD1. This CDR3 is 14 amino acids long. Germline lookup yields CDR1 SEHNR and CDR2 FQNEAQ (reference sequence). The ends lost 5 bases at V and 3 bases at J; junction bases unmatched: 5. The CDR3 protein is CASSHPTGDYGYTF. The CDR3 DNA is TGTGCCAGCAGCCACCCGACAGGGGACTATGGCTACACCTTC.

The V and J genes are TRBV29-1 and TRBJ1-2; D is unresolved. CDR3 length: 13 residues. Germline V CDR1 and CDR2: SQVTM, ANQGSEA. Trimming left V 4 bases short and J 2 bases short, with 11 bases between. The CDR3 spells CSVGGLGNYGYTF. CDR3 DNA: TGCAGCGTTGGAGGATTGGGGAACTATGGCTACACCTTC.

The chain combines TRBV20-1 with TRBJ2-3; possibly TRBD2 for D (5 bases). The germline V and J ends were trimmed by 8 bases and 6 bases, with 18 bases remaining between them. CDR1 DFQATT and CDR2 SNEGSKA come from the germline V gene (reference sequence). The CDR3 contains 13 residues. The CDR3 DNA is TGCAGTCAAAGGACTCGACTAACGGATACGCAGTATTTT. Residues: CSQRTRLTDTQYF.

This clonotype was recorded a few times. The chain links TRBV20-1 to TRBJ1-5; possible D gene TRBD1, 6 bases. Per the germline V gene, CDR1 is DFQATT and CDR2 is SNEGSKA (reference sequence). The CDR3 is 14 amino acids. V was pared by 7 bases and J by 7 bases, with 20 bases between. CDR3 amino acids: CSVSASGAGQPQHF. CDR3 bases: TGCAGTGTTTCAGCCTCGGGGGCGGGACAGCCCCAGCATTTT.

This clonotype was counted only a few times. This chain links TRBV7-9 with TRBJ1-2; D gene unclear. CDR3 length: 13 amino acids. The germline V and J ends were trimmed by 6 bases and 4 bases, with 12 bases remaining between them. The germline V gene has CDR1 SEHNR and CDR2 FQNEAQ (reference sequence). CDR3 in amino acids: CASSSDGLYGYTF. CDR3 sequence (DNA): TGTGCCAGCAGTTCAGACGGCCTCTATGGCTACACCTTC.

This clonotype showed up just a few times. The rearrangement uses TRBV20-1 and TRBJ2-1; 7 positions agree with TRBD1. The CDR3 extends over 16 amino acids. V lost 3 bases and J lost 0; bases outside the gene matches: 8. The germline V gene encodes CDR1 DFQATT and CDR2 SNEGSKA (reference sequence). DNA for the CDR3: TGCAGTGCTAGCTCTCCCGGGACAGTCTCCTACAATGAGCAGTTCTTC. Translating it yields CSASSPGTVSYNEQFF.

The rearrangement joins TRBV6-4 to TRBJ2-2; D ambiguous. The ends were cut back, 2 bases at V and 4 bases at J, with 5 bases in the middle. The CDR3 sequence is 13 residues long. CDR1 is MRHNA and CDR2 is SNTAGT in the germline V gene. CDR3 bases: TGTGCCAGCAGTGACCCGACCACCGGGGAGCTGTTTTTT. Translating gives CASSDPTTGELFF.

The rearrangement links TRBV6-4 to TRBJ1-1; D is undetermined. The CDR3 length is 13 residues. From germline, CDR1 is MRHNA and CDR2 SNTAGT. V gave up 6 bases and J gave up 1 base, with 9 bases separating them. In DNA form, the CDR3 reads TGTGCCAGCAGACTCGAATGGAACACTGAAGCTTTCTTT. Its translation: CASRLEWNTEAFF.

The chain uses TRBV4-3 and TRBJ1-2, with TRBD1 as a possible D gene (5 bases). CDR3 length equals 16 residues. Germline V gene lookup returns CDR1 LGHNA and CDR2 YSLEER. Trimming pared 1 base from V and 2 bases from J, leaving 14 bases between. The CDR3 coding sequence is TGCGCCAGCAGCCAAGCCGGGGCAGGCAACAACTATGGCTACACCTTC. Translating it yields CASSQAGAGNNYGYTF.

At least ten counts were recorded for this clonotype. V is TRBV6-5 and J is TRBJ2-1; 12 bases map to TRBD2. The CDR3 has 13 amino acids. Germline V CDR1 and CDR2: MNHEY, SVGAGI. With 6 bases clipped from V and 9 bases from J, the junction kept 3 bases outside the gene matches. DNA for the CDR3: TGTGCCAGCAGACTGGGACTAGCGGGTGAGCAGTTCTTC. Its protein product is CASRLGLAGEQFF.

As DNA, the CDR3 is TGCAGCGTCGCAAGGGATACGAACACCGGGGAGCTGTTTTTT. Protein: CSVARDTNTGELFF. V usage is TRBV29-1 and J usage is TRBJ2-2; D is undetermined. The CDR3 contains 14 residues. Germline lookup yields CDR1 SQVTM and CDR2 ANQGSEA. V lost 6 bases and J lost 0, with 11 bases in between.

The rearrangement joins TRBV9 to TRBJ2-7, with D perhaps TRBD1 (5 bases). This CDR3 comprises 15 residues. CDR1 is SGDLS, CDR2 YYNGEE, per germline. V lost 1 base, J lost 6 bases, and 17 bases lay in between. The CDR3 loop reads CASSVTPGSDGEQYF. DNA of the CDR3: TGTGCCAGCAGCGTAACTCCAGGGTCGGACGGCGAGCAGTACTTC.

A few counts support this clonotype. The rearrangement links TRBV3-1 to TRBJ2-6; no clear D gene. V was shortened by 1 base and J by 2 bases, with 6 bases between the two germline ends. CDR3 length equals 15 residues. Germline loops: CDR1 LGHDT, CDR2 YNNKEL (reference sequence). CDR3 DNA sequence: TGTGCCAGCAGCCAAGTAACGGCTGGGGCCAACGTCCTGACTTTC. Encoded protein: CASSQVTAGANVLTF.

The sample holds a few counts of this clonotype. V usage is TRBV5-1 and J usage is TRBJ1-1, with 7 bases fitting TRBD1. The germline CDR1 and CDR2 sequences are SGHRS and YFSETQ. With V trimmed by 3 bases and J by 5 bases, 10 bases remained unmatched. CDR3 size: 15 residues. The CDR3 DNA reads as TGCGCCAGCAGCTACAACGACAGGGTTGGGACTGAAGCTTTCTTT. Translating it yields CASSYNDRVGTEAFF.

Turning to this clonotype: No conserved phenylalanine or tryptophan is present at the end of the CDR3, so a read error is the likely explanation. The V and J genes are TRBV7-2 and TRBJ1-1; 8 bases are shared with TRBD1. Trimming removed 5 bases from V and 0 bases from J; junction bases left unmatched: 14. CDR3 size: 18 residues. Germline V gene data show CDR1 as SGHTA and CDR2 as FQGNSA. This CDR3 reads CASSPKDRAATLNTEAFL. The DNA for the CDR3 is TGTGCCAGCAGCCCGAAGGACAGGGCCGCCACCTTGAACACTGAAGCTTTCTTA.

This sequence joins TRBV7-9 and TRBJ1-5; D not resolved. Germline values: CDR1 SEHNR, CDR2 FQNEAQ (reference sequence). The CDR3 has 14 amino acids. Trimming took off 5 bases at V and 2 bases at J, with 10 bases between the two ends. The CDR3 nucleotides read TGTGCCAGCAGCCGGGAGGGTGGCAATCAGCCCCAGCATTTT. It specifies CASSREGGNQPQHF.

The chain couples TRBV29-1 to TRBJ1-1, with D maybe TRBD1 (6 bases). CDR3 length: 14 amino acids. Germline-derived CDR1 and CDR2 are SQVTM and ANQGSEA. V lost 2 bases, J lost 6 bases, and 16 bases lay in between. CDR3 nucleotide sequence: TGCAGCGTTGAACTGGGGCAGGGGTACGCTGAAGCTTTCTTT. Amino acid sequence: CSVELGQGYAEAFF.